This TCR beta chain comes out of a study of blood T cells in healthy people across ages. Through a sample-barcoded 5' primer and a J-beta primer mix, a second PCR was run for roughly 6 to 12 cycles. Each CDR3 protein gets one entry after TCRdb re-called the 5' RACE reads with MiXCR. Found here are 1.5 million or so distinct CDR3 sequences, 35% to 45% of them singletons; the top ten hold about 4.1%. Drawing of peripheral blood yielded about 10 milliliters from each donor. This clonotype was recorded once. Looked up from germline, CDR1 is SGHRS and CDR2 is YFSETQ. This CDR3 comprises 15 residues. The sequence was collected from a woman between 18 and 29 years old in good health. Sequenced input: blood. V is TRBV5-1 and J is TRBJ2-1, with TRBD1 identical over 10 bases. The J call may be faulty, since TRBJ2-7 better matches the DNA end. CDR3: CASSSLTGGYNEQYF. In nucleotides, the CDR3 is TGCGCCAGCAGCTCATTGACAGGGGGCTACAATGAGCAGTACTTC.